These 17 T cell receptor beta chains were all obtained from the same sample, sequenced in a study of blood T cell repertoires in COVID-19. The protocol was immunoSEQ multiplex PCR, while the TCRdb copy is restricted to in-frame clones and leaves out a portion. Here the sample spans about 280,000 clones, roughly 85% being singletons. The specimen was peripheral blood. The receptors stem from a man aged 50-59 years with active or convalescent COVID-19.

Comments on this clone: Other DNA sequences in the sample encode the same CDR3. This chain connects TRBV2 to TRBJ1-2, with a weak D call TRBD1 (5 bases). Trimming stripped 3 bases from V and 2 bases from J, with 7 bases between. Germline loops: CDR1 SNHLY, CDR2 FYNNEI. The CDR3 spans 13 residues. CDR3 amino acids: CASSEGLNYGYTF. The DNA for the CDR3 is TGTGCCAGCAGTGAGGGGCTGAACTATGGCTACACCTTC.

The chain carries TRBV5-4 and TRBJ2-5, with 9 bases fitting TRBD2. The CDR3 consists of 15 residues. Germline CDR1 is SGHNT and CDR2 is YYREEE (reference sequence). Unmatched junction bases numbered 6, after V lost 4 bases and J lost 2 bases. CDR3 DNA: TGTGCCAGCAGCCCGGGACTAGCTCCACAAGAGACCCAGTACTTC. Its translation: CASSPGLAPQETQYF.

The chain is built from TRBV28 and TRBJ2-1; 9 bases are a match to TRBD1. The ends lost 6 bases at V and 9 bases at J; junction bases unmatched: 9. Germline V CDR1 and CDR2: MDHEN, SYDVKM. CDR3 length: 14 residues. The CDR3 spells CASRRGGQGIEQFF. The CDR3 DNA reads TGTGCCAGCAGGAGGGGCGGACAGGGGATTGAGCAGTTCTTC. Using reference TRBV28 and TRBJ2-1 for the parts outside the CDR3, the full variable domain is DVKVTQSSRYLVKRTGEKVFLECVQDMDHENMFWYRQDPGLGLRLIYFSYDVKMKEKGDIPEGYSVSREKKERFSLILESASTNQTSMYLCASRRGGQGIEQFFGPGTRLTVL.

The sample holds a few counts of this clone. The chain carries TRBV25-1 and TRBJ2-1, with TRBD1 as a possible D gene (6 bases). CDR3 size: 16 residues. The V end was cut by 4 bases, the J end by 6 bases, with 19 bases between. Looked up from germline, CDR1 is MGHDK and CDR2 is SYGVNS. The CDR3 loop is CASSGTGTHVRNEQFF. CDR3 DNA sequence: TGTGCCAGCAGTGGAACCGGGACACACGTTCGCAATGAGCAGTTCTTC. Using reference TRBV25-1 and TRBJ2-1 for the parts outside the CDR3, the full variable domain is EADIYQTPRYLVIGTGKKITLECSQTMGHDKMYWYQQDPGMELHLIHYSYGVNSTEKGDLSSESTVSRIRTEHFPLTLESARPSHTSQYLCASSGTGTHVRNEQFFGPGTRLTVL.

V gene TRBV19 combines with J gene TRBJ1-5; D is perhaps TRBD1 (6 bases). The CDR3 is 14 amino acids. The germline gives CDR1 LNHDA, CDR2 SQIVND (reference sequence). V was trimmed by 9 bases and J by 3 bases, leaving 15 bases between them. The CDR3 sequence is CASRHWDTNQPQHF. As DNA, the CDR3 is TGTGCCAGCAGACACTGGGACACCAATCAGCCCCAGCATTTT.

The chain joins TRBV7-9 to TRBJ2-2; 9 nucleotides agree with TRBD1. There are 17 residues in the CDR3. Germline-derived CDR1 and CDR2 are SEHNR and FQNEAQ (reference sequence). The junction had 9 bases not matched to a gene; V was cut back by 5 bases and J by 2 bases. The CDR3 nucleotides are TGTGCCAGCAGCCGCCGAGGGACAGGGCTTAACACCGGGGAGCTGTTTTTT. Amino acids: CASSRRGTGLNTGELFF.

This chain joins TRBV6-5 and TRBJ1-1, with 9 bases that match TRBD1. With V trimmed by 8 bases and J by 3 bases, 7 bases remained unmatched. The CDR3 totals 14 residues. Looked up from germline, CDR1 is MNHEY and CDR2 is SVGAGI. The CDR3 coding sequence is TGTGCCAGCGTCTGGGACAGGGTCGACACTGAAGCTTTCTTT. Translating it yields CASVWDRVDTEAFF.

In its sample, this clone was seen a few times. The CDR3 nucleotides read TGTGCCAGCAGCGCCCCAGGTTGGGGGGGGACCTACAATGAGCAGTTCTTC. Residues: CASSAPGWGGTYNEQFF. The chain uses TRBV9 and TRBJ2-1, with 7 bases fitting TRBD2. The ends lost 3 bases at V and 2 bases at J; junction bases unmatched: 11. This CDR3 comprises 17 residues. The germline gives CDR1 SGDLS, CDR2 YYNGEE.

This clone was seen a few times. The chain joins TRBV7-3 to TRBJ1-1; no clear D gene. CDR3 length: 15 amino acids. V lost 1 base, J lost 1 base, and 10 bases lay in between. Per germline, CDR1 SGHTA and CDR2 FQGTGA. CDR3 protein: CASSLNGLTNTEAFF. The CDR3 DNA is TGTGCCAGCAGCTTAAACGGACTGACGAACACTGAAGCTTTCTTT.

The rearrangement links TRBV9 to TRBJ2-1; D remains ambiguous. The CDR3 consists of 17 residues. V dropped 6 bases and J dropped 0 bases, with 19 bases sitting between them. Germline CDR1 is SGDLS and CDR2 is YYNGEE. The DNA for the CDR3 is TGTGCCAGCACCCTAGGAGACTTCCGAAGCTCCTACAATGAGCAGTTCTTC. Translating it yields CASTLGDFRSSYNEQFF.

The gene calls are TRBV19 and TRBJ2-7, with a tentative D call TRBD2 (6 bases). The CDR3 is 13 residues long. Germline V CDR1 and CDR2: LNHDA, SQIVND (reference sequence). V lost 8 bases to trimming and J lost 6 bases, with 17 bases between them. The CDR3 DNA reads TGTGCCAGTGGTTGGACGGTCGGGGGCGAGCAGTACTTC. This translates into CASGWTVGGEQYF.

J is TRBJ1-1 and V is TRBV28; 7 bases are shared with TRBD1. J gave up 8 bases and V 6 bases, and 6 bases lay outside the gene matches. The CDR3 length is 12 residues. Per germline, CDR1 MDHEN and CDR2 SYDVKM. CDR3 nucleotide sequence: TGTGCCAGCAGACAGGGGACTTTAGAAGCTTTCTTT. Translating gives CASRQGTLEAFF. The full variable domain, rest sourced from reference TRBV28 and TRBJ1-1, is DVKVTQSSRYLVKRTGEKVFLECVQDMDHENMFWYRQDPGLGLRLIYFSYDVKMKEKGDIPEGYSVSREKKERFSLILESASTNQTSMYLCASRQGTLEAFFGQGTRLTVV.

The rearrangement uses TRBV15 and TRBJ2-7; D is unclear. The CDR3 is made up of 17 amino acids. Trimming took off 0 bases at V and 4 bases at J, with 19 bases between the two ends. Germline CDR1 is LNHNV and CDR2 is YYDKDF (reference sequence). The CDR3: CATSRDLGSIKDYEQYF. The CDR3 coding sequence is TGTGCCACCAGCAGAGATCTAGGTTCGATTAAGGATTACGAGCAGTACTTC.

The genes are TRBV3-1 (or the pseudogene TRBV3-2) and TRBJ2-5, with a weak D call TRBD1 (6 bases). Trimming cost V 5 bases and J 4 bases, with 11 bases left between them. The CDR3 length is 13 residues. Looked up from germline, CDR1 is LGHDT and CDR2 is YNNKEL (reference sequence). This CDR3 is CASSAGRGETQYF. In DNA, the CDR3 is TGTGCCAGCAGCGCGGGCAGGGGAGAGACCCAGTACTTC.

V usage is TRBV11-2 and J usage is TRBJ1-4; a weak D match, TRBD1 (5 bases). CDR3 length: 14 amino acids. Germline V gene lookup returns CDR1 SGHAT and CDR2 FQNNGV. V was shortened by 3 bases and J by 2 bases, with 7 bases between the two germline ends. CDR3 residues: CASSFSGTNEKLFF. In DNA, the CDR3 is TGTGCCAGCAGCTTTTCAGGGACTAATGAAAAACTGTTTTTT.

This clone was picked up one time. The V call is TRBV28, the J call TRBJ1-5; D unclear. Looked up from germline, CDR1 is MDHEN and CDR2 is SYDVKM. The CDR3 is 14 amino acids. With 7 bases removed from V and 9 bases from J, the gap between germline ends came to 19 bases. In nucleotides, the CDR3 is TGTGCCAGCACCCCAGTGGGGAGGGTGCGGCCCCAGCATTTT. Amino acid sequence: CASTPVGRVRPQHF.

The chain combines TRBV25-1 with TRBJ1-1, with D possibly matching TRBD1 (6 bases). The CDR3 contains 14 residues. Germline CDR1 is MGHDK and CDR2 is SYGVNS. V was trimmed by 5 bases and J by 6 bases, leaving 16 bases between them. In nucleotides, the CDR3 is TGTGCCAGCAGTCCCAACTCGGACAGCCCTGAAGCTTTCTTT. Protein sequence: CASSPNSDSPEAFF.